The rows below give T cell receptor beta chains drawn from one sample of a study of T cell responses to AZD1222 COVID-19 vaccine. Sequenced by immunoSEQ multiplex PCR; TCRdb stores in-frame clones only, minus some. The table has 100,000 to 150,000 clones, 90% seen once. The specimen comprised peripheral blood, sampled on day 0 of MenACWY control vaccination. The origin of the receptors is an adult in good health. CDR3s leave out the opening cysteine and the closing phenylalanine or tryptophan. Each record gives: J gene, V gene, CDR3 protein.

TRBJ1-5,TRBV5-6,ASSDIRGNQPQH
TRBJ2-3,TRBV6-4,ASSDTGTGADTQY
TRBJ1-2,TRBV14,ASSQDWKGVYGYT
TRBJ1-1,TRBV6-5,ASSLIAGGSTEAF
TRBJ2-7,TRBV7-2,ASSKNPLAGIYEQY
TRBJ1-5,TRBV6-6,ASSRDRQRSNQPQH
TRBJ2-5,TRBV5-1,ASSDYQETQY
TRBJ1-1,TRBV15,ATSRDQTTKAF
TRBJ2-5,TRBV19,ASSIPGGRGAKETQY
TRBJ1-1,TRBV18,ASSLSAPGQGAEAF
TRBJ2-2,TRBV28,ASSITRPNANTGELF
TRBJ1-6,TRBV30,AWKAGRSPLH
TRBJ1-2,TRBV6-5,ASSSPGQIGYT
TRBJ2-1,TRBV5-1,ASSLTSIDEQF
TRBJ2-2,TRBV5-8,ASSLDRGLRTGELF
TRBJ1-3,TRBV13,ASSLTGLGNTIY
TRBJ1-6,TRBV28,ASSFVGPLH
TRBJ1-6,TRBV5-4,ASRTAGDNSPLH
TRBJ2-1,TRBV7-9,ASSGEPGGNEQF
TRBJ1-1,TRBV4-1,ASSQPTTGGNTEAF
TRBJ2-1,TRBV7-8,ASRGGSYNEQF
TRBJ2-2,TRBV6-2/TRBV6-3,ASSYPGAAGRNTGELF
TRBJ1-5,TRBV23-1,ASSQRIAAQITHSNQPQH
TRBJ1-6,TRBV13,ASSWTGLNSPLH
TRBJ1-4,TRBV3-1/TRBV3-2,ASSQVLNEKLF
TRBJ2-3,TRBV5-1,ASSRGAQGTDTQY
TRBJ2-7,TRBV7-9,ASNTGELSYEQY
TRBJ1-2,TRBV29-1,SVEEGAGGLKGYT